The T cell receptor beta chain described here comes from a study of early T cells in non-severe SARS-CoV-2 infection. Study-level information: Sequencing targeted bulk RNA from unsorted whole blood, leaving chains unpaired. Study-level results: The study's VDJdb matching favored anti-spike CD8 responses and missed private and CD4 specificities.

Attachment of unique molecular identifiers to individual cDNA molecules was performed. Each CDR3 protein is one row after TCRdb ran MiXCR on the 5' RACE reads. The sample has about 29,000 distinct CDR3 sequences; around 5% are singletons. This clonotype was counted ten times or more. Antigen: not known. This TCR came from an adult who was a healthcare worker with PCR-confirmed SARS-CoV-2 infection or an uninfected control (not recorded which). The sequenced sample consisted of whole blood.

CDR3 protein: CASSLAGTTYNEQFF. The CDR3 region has the DNA TGTGCCAGCAGCCTTGCCGGGACAACCTACAATGAGCAGTTCTTC. The chain uses TRBV11-2 and TRBJ2-1; TRBD1 is a possible D gene (6 bases). The CDR3 runs to 15 residues. Trimming pared 5 bases from V and 2 bases from J, leaving 13 bases between. Germline lookup yields CDR1 SGHAT and CDR2 FQNNGV. Complete variable domain (other parts from reference TRBV11-2 and TRBJ2-1): EAGVAQSPRYKIIEKRQSVAFWCNPISGHATLYWYQQILGQGPKLLIQFQNNGVVDDSQLPKDRFSAERLKGVDSTLKIQPAKLEDSAVYLCASSLAGTTYNEQFFGPGTRLTVL.